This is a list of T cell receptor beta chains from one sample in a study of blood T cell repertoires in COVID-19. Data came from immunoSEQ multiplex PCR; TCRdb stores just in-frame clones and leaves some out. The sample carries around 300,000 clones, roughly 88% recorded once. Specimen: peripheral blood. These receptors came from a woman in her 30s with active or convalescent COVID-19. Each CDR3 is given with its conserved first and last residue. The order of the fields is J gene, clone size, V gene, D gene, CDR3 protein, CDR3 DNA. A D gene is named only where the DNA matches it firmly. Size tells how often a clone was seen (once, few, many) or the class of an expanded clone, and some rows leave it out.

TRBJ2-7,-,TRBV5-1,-,CASRDTYEQYF,TGCGCCAGCAGGGACACCTACGAGCAGTACTTC
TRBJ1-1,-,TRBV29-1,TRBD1,CSVRQGAAEAFF,TGCAGCGTTCGACAGGGGGCGGCTGAAGCTTTCTTT
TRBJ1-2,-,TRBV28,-,CASSATRGSSNYGYTF,TGTGCCAGCAGCGCCACCCGCGGCTCCTCTAACTATGGCTACACCTTC
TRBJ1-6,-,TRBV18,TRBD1,CASSTGYNSPLHF,TGTGCCAGCTCGACAGGGTACAATTCACCCCTCCACTTT
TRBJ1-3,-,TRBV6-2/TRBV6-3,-,CASSWGAGNTIYF,TGTGCCAGCAGTTGGGGAGCTGGAAACACCATATATTTT
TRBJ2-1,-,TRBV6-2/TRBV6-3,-,CASSPTGRGRLIGAYNEQFF,TGTGCCAGCAGTCCGACGGGGCGGGGGCGACTTATTGGCGCCTACAATGAGCAGTTCTTC
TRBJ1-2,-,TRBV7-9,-,CASSPDDGYTF,TGTGCCAGCAGCCCAGATGATGGCTACACCTTC
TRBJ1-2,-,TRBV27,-,CASSLRGFYGYTF,TGTGCCAGCAGTTTACGGGGATTCTATGGCTACACCTTC
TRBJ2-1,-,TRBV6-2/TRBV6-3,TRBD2,CASSISGGAYNEQFF,TGTGCCAGCAGCATCAGCGGGGGGGCCTACAATGAGCAGTTCTTC
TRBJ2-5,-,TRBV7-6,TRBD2,CASSRSLAGTQETQYF,TGTGCCAGCAGCCGCTCGCTAGCGGGAACCCAAGAGACCCAGTACTTC
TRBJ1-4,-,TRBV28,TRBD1,CASSLDRTTNEKLFF,TGTGCCAGCAGTTTGGACAGGACAACTAATGAAAAACTGTTTTTT
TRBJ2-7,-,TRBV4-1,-,CASSRTAAYEQYF,TGCGCCAGCAGCCGGACAGCGGCCTACGAGCAGTACTTC
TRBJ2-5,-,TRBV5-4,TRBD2,CASSLSALAGGGETQYF,TGTGCCAGCAGCTTGTCTGCGCTAGCGGGGGGCGGGGAGACCCAGTACTTC
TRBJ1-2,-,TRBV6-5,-,CASSTETAYGYTF,TGTGCCAGCAGTACCGAGACAGCCTATGGCTACACCTTC
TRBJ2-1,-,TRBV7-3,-,CASSHVGIEQFF,TGTGCCAGCAGCCACGTCGGGATAGAGCAGTTCTTC
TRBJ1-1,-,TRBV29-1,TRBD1,CSVDRGRGAFF,TGCAGCGTAGACAGGGGGCGAGGAGCTTTCTTT
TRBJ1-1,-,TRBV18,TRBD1,CASSQLGTANTEAFF,TGTGCCAGCTCACAACTCGGGACAGCGAACACTGAAGCTTTCTTT
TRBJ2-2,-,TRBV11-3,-,CASSLAGPGELFF,TGTGCCAGCAGCTTAGCAGGGCCCGGGGAGCTGTTTTTT
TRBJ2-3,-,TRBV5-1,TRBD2,CASSLGLAGARVIDTQYF,TGCGCCAGCAGCTTAGGACTAGCGGGGGCCCGGGTAATAGATACGCAGTATTTT
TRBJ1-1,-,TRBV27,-,CASSSWGGMNTEAFF,TGTGCCAGCAGCTCCTGGGGGGGTATGAACACTGAAGCTTTCTTT
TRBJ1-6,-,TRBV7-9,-,CASSLGESPLHF,TGTGCCAGCAGCCTCGGGGAATCACCCCTCCACTTT
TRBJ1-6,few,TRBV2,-,CASSGTKGVGAKGSPLHF,TGTGCCAGCAGTGGAACAAAAGGGGTAGGGGCGAAAGGATCACCCCTCCACTTT
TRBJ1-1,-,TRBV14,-,CASSQVTGRTEAFF,TGTGCCAGCAGCCAAGTGACGGGAAGAACTGAAGCTTTCTTT
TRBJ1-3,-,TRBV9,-,CASSPQGREGNTIYF,TGTGCCAGCAGCCCTCAAGGCAGGGAAGGAAACACCATATATTTT
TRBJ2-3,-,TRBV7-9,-,CASSHPPGGTDTQYF,TGTGCCAGCAGCCACCCACCCGGGGGCACAGATACGCAGTATTTT
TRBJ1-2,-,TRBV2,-,CASSPTGQSTGYTF,TGTGCCAGCAGTCCAACCGGACAGTCTACTGGCTACACCTTC
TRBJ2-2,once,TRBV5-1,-,CASSRGGGFGTGELFF,TGCGCCAGCAGCCGAGGAGGGGGCTTTGGGACCGGGGAGCTGTTTTTT
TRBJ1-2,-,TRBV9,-,CASSSQGALGAGYTF,TGTGCCAGCAGTAGTCAAGGGGCGCTGGGTGCTGGCTACACCTTC
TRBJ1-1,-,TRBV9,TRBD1,CASSVSNGQGEAEAFF,TGTGCCAGCAGCGTGTCAAACGGACAGGGGGAGGCTGAAGCTTTCTTT
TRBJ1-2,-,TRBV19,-,CASSVGTKYGYTF,TGTGCCAGTAGTGTCGGGACAAAGTATGGCTACACCTTC
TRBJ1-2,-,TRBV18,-,CASSPGQGNYGYTF,TGTGCCAGCTCACCGGGGCAGGGAAACTATGGCTACACCTTC
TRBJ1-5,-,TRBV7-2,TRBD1,CASSPQGSQPQHF,TGTGCCAGCAGCCCACAGGGGAGCCAGCCCCAGCATTTT
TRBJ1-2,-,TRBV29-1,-,CSVEAGVYGYTF,TGCAGCGTTGAGGCAGGGGTCTATGGCTACACCTTC
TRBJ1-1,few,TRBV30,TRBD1,CAWSNDRGTEAFF,TGTGCCTGGAGCAATGACAGGGGGACTGAAGCTTTCTTT
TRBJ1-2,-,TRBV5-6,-,CASSFTGGGYGYTF,TGTGCCAGCAGCTTCACGGGGGGCGGGTATGGCTACACCTTC
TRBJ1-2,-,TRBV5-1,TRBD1,CASSGNIQGAGYGYTF,TGCGCCAGCAGCGGGAACATACAGGGGGCTGGATATGGCTACACCTTC
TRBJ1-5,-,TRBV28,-,CASRGGWGQPQHF,TGTGCCAGCAGGGGGGGGTGGGGACAGCCCCAGCATTTT
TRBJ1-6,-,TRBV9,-,CASSGGARTPLHF,TGTGCCAGCAGCGGTGGGGCCCGGACACCCCTCCACTTT
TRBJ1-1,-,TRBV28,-,CASSPRGRAEAFF,TGTGCCAGCAGTCCAAGGGGGAGGGCTGAAGCTTTCTTT
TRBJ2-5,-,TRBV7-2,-,CASSLVGAVQETQYF,TGTGCCAGCAGCTTAGTGGGGGCCGTCCAAGAGACCCAGTACTTC
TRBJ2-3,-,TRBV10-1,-,CATLDRTTDTQYF,TGCGCCACCTTGGACAGAACCACAGATACGCAGTATTTT
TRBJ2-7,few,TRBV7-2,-,CASSPTTVLYEQYF,TGTGCCAGCAGCCCGACGACAGTGCTCTACGAGCAGTACTTC
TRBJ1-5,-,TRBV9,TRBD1,CASSEGTAGPQHF,TGTGCCAGCAGCGAGGGGACAGCGGGGCCCCAGCATTTT
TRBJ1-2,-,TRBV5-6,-,CASSLGGKDYGYTF,TGTGCCAGCAGCCTCGGCGGCAAGGACTATGGCTACACCTTC
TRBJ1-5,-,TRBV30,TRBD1,CAWKGQGNQPQHF,TGTGCCTGGAAGGGACAGGGGAATCAGCCCCAGCATTTT
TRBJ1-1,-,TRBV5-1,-,CASSLDPLTDTNTEAFF,TGCGCCAGCAGCTTGGACCCCCTGACAGACACGAACACTGAAGCTTTCTTT
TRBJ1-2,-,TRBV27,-,CASSFSPRAMDGYTF,TGTGCCAGCAGTTTTTCCCCGAGGGCGATGGATGGCTACACCTTC
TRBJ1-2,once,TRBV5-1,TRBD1,CASTRGVGTGVTYGYTF,TGCGCCAGCACCCGCGGAGTGGGGACAGGGGTGACCTATGGCTACACCTTC
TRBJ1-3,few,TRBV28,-,CASSENGDSGNTIYF,TGTGCCAGCAGTGAGAATGGAGACTCTGGAAACACCATATATTTT
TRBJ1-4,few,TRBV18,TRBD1,CASSPTGGINNEKLFF,TGTGCCAGCTCACCGACAGGGGGCATCAATAATGAAAAACTGTTTTTT
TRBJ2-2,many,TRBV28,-,CASSRTTENTGELFF,TGTGCCAGCAGTCGTACGACAGAAAACACCGGGGAGCTGTTTTTT
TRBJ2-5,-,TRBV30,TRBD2,CAWSVLGGGETQYF,TGTGCCTGGAGTGTATTAGGCGGGGGAGAGACCCAGTACTTC
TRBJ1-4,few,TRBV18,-,CASSLLPGSTNEKLFF,TGTGCCAGCTCACTCCTCCCAGGGTCAACTAATGAAAAACTGTTTTTT
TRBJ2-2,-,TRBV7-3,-,CATSQGGVKTGELFF,TGTGCCACCTCCCAAGGGGGGGTGAAAACCGGGGAGCTGTTTTTT
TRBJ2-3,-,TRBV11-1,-,CASSLARSLQNHDTQYF,TGTGCCAGCAGCTTAGCGAGGTCCCTCCAAAACCACGATACGCAGTATTTT
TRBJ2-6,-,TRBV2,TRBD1,CASRDTGVLANVLTF,TGTGCCAGCCGGGACACAGGGGTATTGGCCAACGTCCTGACTTTC
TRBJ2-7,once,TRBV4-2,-,CASSQELAYEQYF,TGTGCCAGCAGCCAAGAGCTAGCCTACGAGCAGTACTTC
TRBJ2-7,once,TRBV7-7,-,CASSFNRVYEQYF,TGTGCTAGCAGCTTTAACAGGGTTTACGAGCAGTACTTC
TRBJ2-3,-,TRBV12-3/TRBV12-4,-,CASNNLGVSQYF,TGTGCCAGCAATAACTTAGGGGTTTCGCAGTATTTT